A selection of T cell receptor beta chains follows, all from one sample in a study of T cell repertoires in cytomegalovirus infection. Their recognized antigens are unknown. TCRdb re-called the reads with MiXCR, one entry per CDR3 protein. Of roughly 90,000 distinct CDR3 sequences listed, more than 20% are singletons. The source was CD8+ T cells from cultured PBMCs, collected from culture after CMV antigen stimulation. These receptors all come from a human donor in good health (CMV status not recorded). Some clones in this sample may be carry-over from other donors' samples. Each CDR3 is given with its conserved first and last residue. The D gene is left open where the match is weak. A row's size may be missing; if present it is once, few, many or a size class.

>-|TRBJ1-2|TRBV27|-
TGTGCCAGCAGTGGGAGCCTCTACTATGGCTACACCTTC
CASSGSLYYGYTF
>-|TRBJ2-3|TRBV28|TRBD2
TGTGCCAGCAGTTTAAGTCTAGCGGGGGAAACGGCAGATACGCAGTATTTT
CASSLSLAGETADTQYF
>-|TRBJ2-7|TRBV7-6|TRBD1
TGTGCCAGCAGCTTATCGGGACAGGGGCCGGAATCCGCCCCCTACGAGCAGTACTTC
CASSLSGQGPESAPYEQYF
>few|TRBJ1-2|TRBV4-2|-
TGTGCCAGCAGCCAAGAGAAGGGAGGCAGGGGAGACGGCTACACCTTC
CASSQEKGGRGDGYTF
>few|TRBJ1-1|TRBV29-1|-
TGCAGCGTTGAAGATTCCCAGGGAAACACTGAAGCTTTCTTT
CSVEDSQGNTEAFF
>-|TRBJ1-1|TRBV28|-
TGTGCCACGGGACTGTTGAACACTGAAGCTTTCTTT
CATGLLNTEAFF
>few|TRBJ1-4|TRBV9|-
TGTGCCAGCAACTTGGGGGCGGGGAATGAAAAACTGTTTTTT
CASNLGAGNEKLFF
>few|TRBJ1-5|TRBV19|-
TGTGCCAGTAGTGATTATAGCAATCAGCCCCAGCATTTT
CASSDYSNQPQHF
>-|TRBJ2-3|TRBV20-1|-
TGCAGTGCACCGGCCCCGACCCGGGCAGATACGCAGTATTTT
CSAPAPTRADTQYF
>few|TRBJ2-6|TRBV15|-
TGTGCCACCAGCGTAATAACTGGGGCCAACGTCCTGACTTTC
CATSVITGANVLTF
>few|TRBJ2-5|TRBV11-2|-
TGTGCCAGCAGCTTAGACCCCTCTCAGGAAGAGACCCAGTACTTC
CASSLDPSQEETQYF
>few|TRBJ2-1|TRBV12-3/TRBV12-4|TRBD1
TGTGCCAGCGCGACAGGGACCTACAATGAGCAGTTCTTC
CASATGTYNEQFF
>once|TRBJ1-4|TRBV4-3|TRBD1
TGCGCCAGCAGCCAAGATCGGACAGGGTACGAAAAACTGTTTTTT
CASSQDRTGYEKLFF
>-|TRBJ2-4|TRBV6-5|-
TGTGCCAGCAGGGTTGACAGGAGAGCCAAAAACATTCAGTACTTC
CASRVDRRAKNIQYF
>many|TRBJ2-2|TRBV29-1|-
TGCAGCGTTGACGGGGTCAAGGGTACTACCGGGGAGCTGTTTTTT
CSVDGVKGTTGELFF
>few|TRBJ1-1|TRBV25-1|TRBD1
TGTGCCAGCAGTGAAGGACAGGGGTACACTGAAGCTTTCTTT
CASSEGQGYTEAFF
>few|TRBJ1-3|TRBV19|TRBD1
TGTGCCAGTAGTGTAGACGGGACAGATCGAATTACGAGCTCTGGAAACACCATATATTTT
CASSVDGTDRITSSGNTIYF
>-|TRBJ2-1|TRBV7-9|TRBD2
TGTGCCAGCAGCTTGGGCGGGGGACCCTACAATGAGCAGTTCTTC
CASSLGGGPYNEQFF
>few|TRBJ2-7|TRBV4-1|TRBD2
TGCGCCAGCAGCCAAGAAGCAGCGGGAGGCAGCTACGAGCAGTACTTC
CASSQEAAGGSYEQYF
>-|TRBJ2-7|TRBV4-2|TRBD2
TGTGCCAGCAGCCAAGCAGCTAGCGGGGGGACCTACGAGCAGTACTTC
CASSQAASGGTYEQYF
>-|TRBJ1-3|TRBV30|-
TGTGCCTGGACGAAGGACCCTAGCTCTGGAAACACCATATATTTT
CAWTKDPSSGNTIYF
>few|TRBJ2-1|TRBV7-9|TRBD1
TGTGCCAGCAGCGGGACAGGGGGGGCCTACAATGAGCAGTTCTTC
CASSGTGGAYNEQFF
>-|TRBJ2-7|TRBV4-1|TRBD2
TGTGCCAGCAGCCAAGAATTTAGCGGGAGGAGGAACGAGCAGTACTTC
CASSQEFSGRRNEQYF